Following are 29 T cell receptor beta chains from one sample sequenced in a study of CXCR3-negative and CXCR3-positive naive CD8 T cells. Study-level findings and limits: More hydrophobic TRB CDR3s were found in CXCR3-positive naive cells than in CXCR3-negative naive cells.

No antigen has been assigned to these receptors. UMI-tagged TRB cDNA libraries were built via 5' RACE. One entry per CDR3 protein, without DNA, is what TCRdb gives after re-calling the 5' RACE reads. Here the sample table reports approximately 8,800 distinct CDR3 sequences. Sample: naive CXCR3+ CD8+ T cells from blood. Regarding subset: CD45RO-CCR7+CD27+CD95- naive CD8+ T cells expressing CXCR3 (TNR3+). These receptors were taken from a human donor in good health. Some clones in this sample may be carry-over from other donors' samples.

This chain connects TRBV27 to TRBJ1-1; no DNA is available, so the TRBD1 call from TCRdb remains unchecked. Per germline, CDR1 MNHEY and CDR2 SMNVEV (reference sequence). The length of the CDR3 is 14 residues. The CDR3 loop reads CASSFTGGVTEAFF.

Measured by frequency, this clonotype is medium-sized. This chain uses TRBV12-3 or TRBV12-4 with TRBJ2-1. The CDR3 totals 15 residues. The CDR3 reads CASSLSDQRYNEQFF.

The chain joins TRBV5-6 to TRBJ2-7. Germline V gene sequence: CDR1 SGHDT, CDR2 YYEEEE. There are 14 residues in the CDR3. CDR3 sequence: CASSAWVSSYEQYF.

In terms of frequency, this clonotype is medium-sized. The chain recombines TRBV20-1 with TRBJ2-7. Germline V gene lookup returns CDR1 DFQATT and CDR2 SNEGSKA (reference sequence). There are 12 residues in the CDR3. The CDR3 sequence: CSARDVGNEQYF.

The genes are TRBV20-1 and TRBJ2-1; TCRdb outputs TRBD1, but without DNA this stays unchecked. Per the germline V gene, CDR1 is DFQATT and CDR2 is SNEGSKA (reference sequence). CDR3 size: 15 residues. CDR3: CSARDRLAAPDEQFF.

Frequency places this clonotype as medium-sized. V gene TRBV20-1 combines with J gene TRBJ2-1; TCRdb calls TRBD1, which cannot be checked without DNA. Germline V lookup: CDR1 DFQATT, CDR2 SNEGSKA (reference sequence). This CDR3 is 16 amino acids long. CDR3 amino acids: CSASVSSGTIWNEQFF.

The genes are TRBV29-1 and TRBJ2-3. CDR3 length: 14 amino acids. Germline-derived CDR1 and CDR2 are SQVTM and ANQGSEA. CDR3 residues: CSVSDIYGTDTQYF.

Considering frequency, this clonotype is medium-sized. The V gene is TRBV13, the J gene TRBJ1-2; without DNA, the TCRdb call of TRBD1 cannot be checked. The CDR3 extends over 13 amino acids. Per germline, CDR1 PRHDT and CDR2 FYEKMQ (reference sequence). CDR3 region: CASSPGGRHGYTF.

The CDR3: CASSEGNTEAFF. The rearrangement links TRBV2 to TRBJ1-1. The germline V gene encodes CDR1 SNHLY and CDR2 FYNNEI. The CDR3 length is 12 residues. The full variable domain, completed using reference TRBV2 and TRBJ1-1, is EPEVTQTPSHQVTQMGQEVILRCVPISNHLYFYWYRQILGQKVEFLVSFYNNEISEKSEIFDDQFSVERPDGSNFTLKIRSTKLEDSAMYFCASSEGNTEAFFGQGTRLTVV.

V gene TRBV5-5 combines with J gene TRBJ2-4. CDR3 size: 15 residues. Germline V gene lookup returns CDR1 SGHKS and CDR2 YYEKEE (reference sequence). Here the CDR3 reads CASSFQGYPKNIQYF.

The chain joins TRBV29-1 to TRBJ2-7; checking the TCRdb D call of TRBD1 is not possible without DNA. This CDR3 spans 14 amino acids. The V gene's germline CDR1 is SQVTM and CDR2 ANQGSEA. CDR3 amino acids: CSVEAHGTGTEQYF.

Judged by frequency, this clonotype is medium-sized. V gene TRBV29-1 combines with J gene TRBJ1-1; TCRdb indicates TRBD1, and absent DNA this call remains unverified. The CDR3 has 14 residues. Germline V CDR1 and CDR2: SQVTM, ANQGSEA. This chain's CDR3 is CSVEDRRDRGEAFF.

This chain's CDR3 is CASREDGLAGGDTQYF. This sequence joins TRBV2 and TRBJ2-3; TCRdb names TRBD2, which stays unverified in the absence of DNA. Germline CDR1 SNHLY, CDR2 FYNNEI. This CDR3 has 16 amino acids.

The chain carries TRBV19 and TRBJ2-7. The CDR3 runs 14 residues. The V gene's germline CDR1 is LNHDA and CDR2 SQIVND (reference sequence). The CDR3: CASSVLGDSYEQYF.

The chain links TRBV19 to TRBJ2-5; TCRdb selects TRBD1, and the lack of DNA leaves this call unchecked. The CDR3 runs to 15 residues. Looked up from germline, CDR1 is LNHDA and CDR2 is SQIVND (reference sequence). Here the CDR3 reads CASSIQGAIQETQYF.

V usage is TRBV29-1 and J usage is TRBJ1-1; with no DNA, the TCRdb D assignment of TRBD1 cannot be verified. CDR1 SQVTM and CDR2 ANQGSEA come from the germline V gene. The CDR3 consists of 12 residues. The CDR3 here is CSVTPGGTEAFF.

CDR3 region: CSVVSDTGELFF. J is TRBJ2-2 and V is TRBV29-1. The germline V gene has CDR1 SQVTM and CDR2 ANQGSEA. This CDR3 is built from 12 residues.

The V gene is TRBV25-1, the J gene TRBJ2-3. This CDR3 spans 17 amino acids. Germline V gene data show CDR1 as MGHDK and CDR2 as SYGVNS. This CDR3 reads CASSEAGTVGLTDTQYF.

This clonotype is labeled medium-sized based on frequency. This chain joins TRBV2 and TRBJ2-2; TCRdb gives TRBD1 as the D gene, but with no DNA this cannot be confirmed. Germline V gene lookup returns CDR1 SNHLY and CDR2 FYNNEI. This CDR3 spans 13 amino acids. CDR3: CASSEGHTGELFF.

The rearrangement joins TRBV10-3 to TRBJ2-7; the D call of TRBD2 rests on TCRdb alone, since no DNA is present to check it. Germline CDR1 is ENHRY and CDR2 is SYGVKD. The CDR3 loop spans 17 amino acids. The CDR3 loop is CAISESGLTSFSYEQYF.

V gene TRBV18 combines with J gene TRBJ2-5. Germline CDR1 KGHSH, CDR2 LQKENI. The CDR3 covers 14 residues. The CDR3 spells CASSHRDEQETQYF.

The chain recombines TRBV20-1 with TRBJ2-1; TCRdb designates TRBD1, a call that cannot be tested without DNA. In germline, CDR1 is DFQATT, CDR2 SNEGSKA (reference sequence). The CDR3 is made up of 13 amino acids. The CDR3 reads CSARGDTYNEQFF.

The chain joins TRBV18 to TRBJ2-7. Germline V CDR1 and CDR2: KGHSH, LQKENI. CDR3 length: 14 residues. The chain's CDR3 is CASSPPGKSFEQYF.

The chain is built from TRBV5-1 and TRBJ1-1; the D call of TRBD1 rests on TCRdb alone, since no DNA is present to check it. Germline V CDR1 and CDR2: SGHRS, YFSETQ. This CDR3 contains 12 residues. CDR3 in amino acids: CASSPRGAEAFF.

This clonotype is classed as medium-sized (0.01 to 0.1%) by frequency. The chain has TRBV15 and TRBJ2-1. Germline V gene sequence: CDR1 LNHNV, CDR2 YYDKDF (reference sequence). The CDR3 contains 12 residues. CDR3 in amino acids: CATSRASVEQFF.

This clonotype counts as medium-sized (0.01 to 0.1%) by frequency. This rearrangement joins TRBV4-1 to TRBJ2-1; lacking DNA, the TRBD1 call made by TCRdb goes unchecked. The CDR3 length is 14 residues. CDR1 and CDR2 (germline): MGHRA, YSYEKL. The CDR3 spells CASSTGTDRNEQFF.

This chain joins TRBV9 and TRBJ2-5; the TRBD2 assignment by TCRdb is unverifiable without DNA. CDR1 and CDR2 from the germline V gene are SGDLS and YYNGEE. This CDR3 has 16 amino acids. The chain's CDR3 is CASSPRTSGGQETQYF.

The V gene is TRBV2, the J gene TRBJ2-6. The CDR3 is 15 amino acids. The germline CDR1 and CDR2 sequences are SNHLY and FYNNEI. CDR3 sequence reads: CAGASRDTGANVLAF.

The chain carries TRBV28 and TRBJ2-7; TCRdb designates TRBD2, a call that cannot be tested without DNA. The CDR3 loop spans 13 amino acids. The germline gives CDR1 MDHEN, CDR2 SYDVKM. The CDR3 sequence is CASRRDFLDEQYF. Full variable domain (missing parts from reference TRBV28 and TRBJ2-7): DVKVTQSSRYLVKRTGEKVFLECVQDMDHENMFWYRQDPGLGLRLIYFSYDVKMKEKGDIPEGYSVSREKKERFSLILESASTNQTSMYLCASRRDFLDEQYFGPGTRLTVT.